One and the same sample provided the 11 T cell receptor beta chains below, sequenced in a study of post-analysis software for immune sequencing data. Overall study results and limits: Higher frequency in patients than in controls was seen for roughly five TRBV segments, with TRBV5-6, TRBV5-1 and TRBV20-1 among them.

Prepared libraries of TCR beta cDNA carried unique molecular identifiers. TCRdb processed the PCR reads anew with MiXCR; each CDR3 protein has one entry. The table has some 500,000 distinct CDR3 sequences, around 40% seen once; the top ten hold roughly an eighth. The antigens for these receptors are not known. Material for sequencing was blood. Receptor source: a girl aged 10 to 17 with multiple sclerosis.

This clonotype was counted a single time. The chain recombines TRBV7-2 with TRBJ2-2; 10 bases match TRBD2. This CDR3 has 16 amino acids. V gave up 1 base and J gave up 6 bases; unmatched junction bases: 5. Germline V gene sequence: CDR1 SGHTA, CDR2 FQGNSA. The CDR3 DNA reads TGTGCCAGCAGCTTAGGCCTAGCGGGAGAGGCCGGGGAGCTGTTTTTT. It encodes CASSLGLAGEAGELFF.

The chain is built from TRBV3-1 and TRBJ2-7; TRBD1 matches 7 bases. Germline assignment: CDR1 LGHDT and CDR2 YNNKEL (reference sequence). The CDR3 loop spans 13 amino acids. V shed 1 base, J shed 7 bases, and the junction held 4 bases outside the gene matches. The CDR3 loop reads CASSQGTRGEQYF. CDR3 nucleotides: TGTGCCAGCAGCCAAGGGACCAGGGGGGAGCAGTACTTC.

The J gene is TRBJ2-4, the V gene TRBV20-1; unclear D gene. The better agreement between TRBJ2-7 and the DNA end casts doubt on the J call. This CDR3 spans 15 amino acids. Per the germline V gene, CDR1 is DFQATT and CDR2 is SNEGSKA (reference sequence). The CDR3 DNA reads TGCAGTGCTAGAGTTGGACGATTTCTGGCCTACGAGCAGTACTTC. Its protein product is CSARVGRFLAYEQYF.

The chain joins TRBV12-3 or TRBV12-4 to TRBJ2-7, with TRBD2 matching 9 bases. V was pared by 2 bases and J by 2 bases, with 4 bases of the junction left unmatched. There are 15 residues in the CDR3. CDR3 DNA sequence: TGTGCCAGCAGTTTATTGCCTAGCGGGACCTACGAGCAGTACTTC. Its translation: CASSLLPSGTYEQYF.

V gene TRBV3-1 combines with J gene TRBJ2-7, with 11 bases lining up with TRBD2. The CDR3 consists of 16 residues. Germline V gene data show CDR1 as LGHDT and CDR2 as YNNKEL (reference sequence). Trimming at V came to 0 bases and at J to 0 bases, leaving 1 base not matched to a gene. Here the CDR3 reads CASSQETSGSSYEQYF. CDR3 sequence (DNA): TGTGCCAGCAGCCAAGAAACTAGCGGGAGCTCCTACGAGCAGTACTTC.

This rearrangement joins TRBV7-6 to TRBJ2-3, with D possibly matching TRBD2 (5 bases). From germline, CDR1 is SGHVS and CDR2 FNYEAQ. Trimming stripped 4 bases from V and 5 bases from J, with 10 bases between. This CDR3 is 13 amino acids long. The CDR3 DNA reads as TGTGCCAGCAGCTCGGGCGAGGGAGATACGCAGTATTTT. This translates into CASSSGEGDTQYF.

V is TRBV7-9 and J is TRBJ1-1; TRBD1 is a possible D gene (5 bases). The germline gives CDR1 SEHNR, CDR2 FQNEAQ (reference sequence). The CDR3 spans 14 residues. Trimming shortened V by 1 base and J by 4 bases, and 10 bases separated the two germline ends. CDR3 residues: CASSLEGAATEAFF. The CDR3, as DNA: TGTGCCAGCAGCTTAGAAGGGGCGGCCACTGAAGCTTTCTTT.

V and J are TRBV6-5 and TRBJ2-7; D gene uncertain. CDR3 length: 14 amino acids. Germline assignment: CDR1 MNHEY and CDR2 SVGAGI. V was trimmed by 0 bases and J by 0 bases, leaving 6 bases between them. In DNA, the CDR3 is TGTGCCAGCAGTTACTCGGGCCCCTCCTACGAGCAGTACTTC. Its translation: CASSYSGPSYEQYF.

The J gene is TRBJ2-5, the V gene TRBV7-6; 9 bases are a match to TRBD1. Germline V gene data show CDR1 as SGHVS and CDR2 as FNYEAQ. V shed 5 bases and J 2 bases; nucleotides not matched to a gene: 6. The CDR3 consists of 15 residues. This CDR3 is CASSLRQGGQETQYF. CDR3 bases: TGTGCCAGCAGCCTAAGACAGGGGGGGCAAGAGACCCAGTACTTC.

This clonotype was seen a few times. The rearrangement joins TRBV12-3 or TRBV12-4 to TRBJ2-3; no clear D gene. V lost 10 bases and J 5 bases, leaving 13 bases between the germline ends. The CDR3 is 12 residues long. The CDR3 nucleotides read TGTGCCACCAGCCTCGGAGAAGATACGCAGTATTTT. Amino acid sequence: CATSLGEDTQYF.

This clonotype was picked up a small number of times. J is TRBJ2-5 and V is TRBV7-3, with D hard to call. The CDR3 sequence is 15 residues long. The germline V and J ends were trimmed by 5 bases and 5 bases, with 18 bases remaining between them. Germline CDR1 and CDR2: SGHTA and FQGTGA. CDR3 protein: CASSPGRILGETQYF. The DNA of the CDR3 is TGTGCCAGCAGCCCCGGACGGATCCTGGGGGAGACCCAGTACTTC.